The 17 T cell receptor beta chains presented below share a single source sample, sequenced in a study of blood T cell repertoires in COVID-19. Assay: immunoSEQ multiplex PCR; the TCRdb copy retains only in-frame clones and omits some. Of about 47,000 clones in the sample, 82% were seen once. The material sequenced was peripheral blood. These TCRs come from a human donor with acute or convalescent COVID-19. The donor label of this sample is uncertain.

The gene calls are TRBV5-5 and TRBJ1-4; D might be TRBD1 (5 bases). The germline V gene encodes CDR1 SGHKS and CDR2 YYEKEE (reference sequence). The CDR3 is 16 amino acids. V was pared by 0 bases and J by 1 base, with 10 bases between. The CDR3 sequence: CASSLAPGGTNEKLFF. In nucleotides, the CDR3 is TGTGCCAGCAGCTTGGCGCCGGGGGGAACTAATGAAAAACTGTTTTTT. Full variable domain (remainder filled in from reference TRBV5-5 and TRBJ1-4): DAGVTQSPTHLIKTRGQQVTLRCSPISGHKSVSWYQQVLGQGPQFIFQYYEKEERGRGNFPDRFSARQFPNYSSELNVNALLLGDSALYLCASSLAPGGTNEKLFFGSGTQLSVL.

The chain has TRBV6-5 and TRBJ1-2, with D perhaps matching TRBD1 (5 bases). V was cut by 7 bases and J by 7 bases, with 19 bases left in between. Germline V gives CDR1 MNHEY, CDR2 SVGAGI. The CDR3 is made up of 14 amino acids. The CDR3 DNA reads TGTGCCAGCACCCCGGGCGGGGGTGGTGGTGGCTACACCTTC. This gives the protein CASTPGGGGGGYTF.

The rearrangement joins TRBV6-1 to TRBJ2-7, with D possibly TRBD2 on 6 matching bases. The CDR3 is made up of 15 amino acids. Trimming took 3 bases from V and 5 from J, leaving 17 bases between them. Germline V CDR1 and CDR2: MNHNS, SASEGT. CDR3 nucleotide sequence: TGTGCCAGCAGTGATTCATGGGACTCCAAAGACGAGCAGTACTTC. Protein sequence: CASSDSWDSKDEQYF.

The chain uses TRBV30 and TRBJ1-5; D is undetermined. Germline-derived CDR1 and CDR2 are GTSNPN and SVGIG (reference sequence). The CDR3 runs to 15 residues. The ends were cut back, 5 bases at V and 0 bases at J, with 14 bases in the middle. CDR3 coding DNA: TGTGCCTGGTCTAGAGGCAGTCGTAGCAATCAGCCCCAGCATTTT. Its protein is CAWSRGSRSNQPQHF. Filled out from reference TRBV30 and TRBJ1-5, the complete variable domain reads SQTIHQWPATLVQPVGSPLSLECTVEGTSNPNLYWYRQAAGRGLQLLFYSVGIGQISSEVPQNLSASRPQDRQFILSSKKLLLSDSGFYLCAWSRGSRSNQPQHFGDGTRLSIL.

Written as DNA, the CDR3 is TGTGCCAGCAGCGCTAGCGGGAGGGCATACAATGAGCAGTTCTTC. This translates into CASSASGRAYNEQFF. The rearrangement joins TRBV11-3 to TRBJ2-1, with 12 bases that match TRBD2. CDR1 and CDR2 from the germline V gene are SGHNT and YENEEA. Unmatched junction bases numbered 3, after V lost 5 bases and J lost 4 bases. CDR3 length: 15 residues.

The V gene is TRBV10-2, the J gene TRBJ2-2; 16 nucleotides match TRBD2. CDR3 size: 20 residues. V lost 0 bases, J lost 4 bases, and 8 bases stayed unmatched. Germline CDR1 and CDR2: WSHSY and SAAADI. The CDR3 nucleotides are TGCGCCAGCAGTGAGTCGAAGGGACTAGCGGGGGGGCCGAGCACCGGGGAGCTGTTTTTT. It specifies CASSESKGLAGGPSTGELFF.

This clone was counted a single time. The chain carries TRBV6-2 or TRBV6-3 and TRBJ1-5, with 9 bases that match TRBD1. The V gene's germline CDR1 is MNHEY and CDR2 SVGEGT. This CDR3 has 17 amino acids. The trim removed 2 bases at V and 3 bases at J, leaving 8 bases unmatched. The CDR3 DNA follows: TGTGCCAGCAGTTACCAAAGCGGACAGGGGTTCAATCAGCCCCAGCATTTT. Its translation is CASSYQSGQGFNQPQHF.

The chain joins TRBV5-1 to TRBJ2-5, with TRBD2 matching 7 bases. Trimming took 4 bases from V and 1 from J; bases not matched to a gene: 7. In germline, CDR1 is SGHRS, CDR2 YFSETQ. The CDR3 is 15 amino acids. The CDR3 bases are TGCGCCAGCAGCCAAATTTCGGGGGGCCAAGAGACCCAGTACTTC. This sequence encodes CASSQISGGQETQYF.

The chain uses TRBV9 and TRBJ1-6; unclear D gene. Germline CDR1 reads SGDLS; CDR2 reads YYNGEE. This CDR3 comprises 14 residues. Trimming took off 3 bases at V and 9 bases at J, with 13 bases between the two ends. CDR3 DNA sequence: TGTGCCAGCAGCGCGGGATCTCAGAGTTCACCCCTCCACTTT. It translates to CASSAGSQSSPLHF.

The chain has TRBV7-8 and TRBJ1-1; perhaps TRBD1 as D (5 bases). V was pared by 5 bases and J by 0 bases, with 16 bases between. CDR3 length: 16 amino acids. Germline V gene data show CDR1 as SGHVS and CDR2 as FQNEAQ. Here the CDR3 reads CASSPPPGGMNTEAFF. The CDR3 region has the DNA TGTGCCAGCAGCCCCCCTCCCGGGGGAATGAACACTGAAGCTTTCTTT.

The V gene is TRBV7-9, the J gene TRBJ1-1; TRBD1 agrees at 10 bases. Germline CDR1 reads SEHNR; CDR2 reads FQNEAQ (reference sequence). CDR3 length equals 15 residues. V gave up 4 bases and J gave up 9 bases; unmatched junction bases: 11. CDR3 loop: CASSSSRDRGIKAFF. The CDR3 DNA follows: TGTGCCAGCAGCTCGAGCCGGGACAGGGGTATAAAAGCTTTCTTT.

V is TRBV12-3 or TRBV12-4 and J is TRBJ1-6; D perhaps matches TRBD1 (5 bases). The CDR3 is 13 amino acids. Trimming stripped 6 bases from V and 8 bases from J, with 11 bases between. CDR3 amino acids: CASSTVQDSPLHF. The CDR3 region has the DNA TGTGCCAGCAGCACCGTACAGGATTCACCCCTCCACTTT.

The chain recombines TRBV3-1 (or the pseudogene TRBV3-2) with TRBJ2-1, with a possible D match to TRBD2 (6 bases). The CDR3 is 14 residues long. Trimming pared 1 base from V and 6 bases from J, leaving 10 bases between. CDR1 and CDR2 from the germline V gene are LGHDT and YNNKEL (reference sequence). CDR3 in amino acids: CASSQVRGSNEQFF. CDR3 bases: TGTGCCAGCAGCCAAGTTCGGGGGAGCAATGAGCAGTTCTTC.

The chain uses TRBV13 and TRBJ1-2; 10 bases match TRBD1. V shed 5 bases and J 5 bases; nucleotides not matched to a gene: 8. The germline gives CDR1 PRHDT, CDR2 FYEKMQ (reference sequence). CDR3 length equals 15 residues. The CDR3 protein is CASSPGTGAPYGYTF. CDR3 nucleotides: TGTGCCAGCAGCCCTGGGACAGGGGCCCCTTATGGCTACACCTTC.

The chain carries TRBV7-8 and TRBJ1-1; a weak D match, TRBD1 (6 bases). Germline V CDR1 and CDR2: SGHVS, FQNEAQ. The length of the CDR3 is 15 residues. V lost 1 base and J lost 1, with 10 bases in between. CDR3 sequence reads: CASSLERGKNTEAFF. CDR3 nucleotide sequence: TGTGCCAGCAGCTTAGAAAGGGGGAAGAACACTGAAGCTTTCTTT.

This clone was detected once. The chain employs TRBV5-1 and TRBJ1-2, with 7 nucleotides matching TRBD1. The CDR3 has 16 amino acids. After removal of 4 bases from V and 7 bases from J, the junction contained 16 bases not matched to a gene. CDR1 is SGHRS, CDR2 YFSETQ, per germline. DNA for the CDR3: TGCGCCAGCAGCGCGGGACAGTACGGAGGCCGTAGTGGCTACACCTTC. Amino acids: CASSAGQYGGRSGYTF.

The chain combines TRBV7-2 with TRBJ1-5, with D possibly being TRBD1 (5 bases). CDR3 size: 14 residues. Germline V gene sequence: CDR1 SGHTA, CDR2 FQGNSA. V lost 1 base to trimming and J lost 7 bases, with 11 bases between them. DNA of the CDR3: TGTGCCAGCAGCTTAGGGGGGGAACACCAGCCCCAGCATTTT. As protein: CASSLGGEHQPQHF.